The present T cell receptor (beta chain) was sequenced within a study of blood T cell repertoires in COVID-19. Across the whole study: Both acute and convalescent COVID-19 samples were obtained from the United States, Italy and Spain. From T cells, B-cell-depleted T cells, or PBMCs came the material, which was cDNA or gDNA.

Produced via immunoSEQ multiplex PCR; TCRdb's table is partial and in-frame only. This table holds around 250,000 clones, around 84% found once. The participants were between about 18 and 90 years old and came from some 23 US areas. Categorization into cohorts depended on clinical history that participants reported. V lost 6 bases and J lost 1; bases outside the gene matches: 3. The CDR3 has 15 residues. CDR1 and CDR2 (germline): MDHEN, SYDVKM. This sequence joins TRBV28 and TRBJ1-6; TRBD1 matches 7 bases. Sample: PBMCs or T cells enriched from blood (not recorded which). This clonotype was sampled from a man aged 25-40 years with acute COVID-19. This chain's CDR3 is CASRPTGSYNSPLHF. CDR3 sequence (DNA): TGTGCCAGCAGGCCGACAGGGTCCTATAATTCACCCCTCCACTTT.